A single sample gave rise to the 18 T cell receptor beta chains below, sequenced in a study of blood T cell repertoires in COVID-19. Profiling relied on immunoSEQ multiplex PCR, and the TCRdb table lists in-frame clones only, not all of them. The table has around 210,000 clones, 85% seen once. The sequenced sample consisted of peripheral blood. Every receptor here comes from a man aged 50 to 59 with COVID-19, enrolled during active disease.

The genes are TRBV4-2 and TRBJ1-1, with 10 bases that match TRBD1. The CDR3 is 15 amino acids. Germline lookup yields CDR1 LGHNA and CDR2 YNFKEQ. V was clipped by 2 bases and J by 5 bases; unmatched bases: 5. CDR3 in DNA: TGTGCCAGCAGCCAACAGGGACAGGGGAGGACTGAAGCTTTCTTT. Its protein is CASSQQGQGRTEAFF.

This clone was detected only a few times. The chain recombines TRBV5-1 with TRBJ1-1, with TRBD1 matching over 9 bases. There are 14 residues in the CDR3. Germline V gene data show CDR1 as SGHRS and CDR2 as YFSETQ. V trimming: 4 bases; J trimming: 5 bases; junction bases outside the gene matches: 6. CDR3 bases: TGCGCCAGCAGCGGGGACAGGGTTTCGACTGAAGCTTTCTTT. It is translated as CASSGDRVSTEAFF. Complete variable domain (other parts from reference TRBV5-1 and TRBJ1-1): KAGVTQTPRYLIKTRGQQVTLSCSPISGHRSVSWYQQTPGQGLQFLFEYFSETQRNKGNFPGRFSGRQFSNSRSEMNVSTLELGDSALYLCASSGDRVSTEAFFGQGTRLTVV.

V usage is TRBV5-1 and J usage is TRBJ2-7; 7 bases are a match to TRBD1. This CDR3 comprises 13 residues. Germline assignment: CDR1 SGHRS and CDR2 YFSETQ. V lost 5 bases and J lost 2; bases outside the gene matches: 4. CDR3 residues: CASSGDRAYEQYF. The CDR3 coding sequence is TGCGCCAGCAGTGGAGACAGGGCCTACGAGCAGTACTTC.

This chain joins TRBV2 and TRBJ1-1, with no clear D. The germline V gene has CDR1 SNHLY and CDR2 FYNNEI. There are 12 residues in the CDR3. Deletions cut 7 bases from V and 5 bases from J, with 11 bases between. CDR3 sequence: CASTKRETEAFF. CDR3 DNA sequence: TGTGCCAGCACCAAGAGGGAGACTGAAGCTTTCTTT.

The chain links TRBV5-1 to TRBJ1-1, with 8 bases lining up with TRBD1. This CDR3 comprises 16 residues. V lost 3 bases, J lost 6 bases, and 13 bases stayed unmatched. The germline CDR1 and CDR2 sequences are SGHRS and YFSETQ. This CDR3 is CASSSPDRGVNSEAFF. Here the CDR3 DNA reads TGCGCCAGCAGCTCCCCTGACAGGGGCGTAAACTCTGAAGCTTTCTTT.

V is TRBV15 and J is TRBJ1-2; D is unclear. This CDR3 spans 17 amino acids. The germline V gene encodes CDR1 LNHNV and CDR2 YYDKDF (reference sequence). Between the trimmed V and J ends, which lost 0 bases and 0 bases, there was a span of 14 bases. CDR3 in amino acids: CATSRDTNRHANYGYTF. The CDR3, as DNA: TGTGCCACCAGCAGAGATACGAACAGACACGCTAACTATGGCTACACCTTC.

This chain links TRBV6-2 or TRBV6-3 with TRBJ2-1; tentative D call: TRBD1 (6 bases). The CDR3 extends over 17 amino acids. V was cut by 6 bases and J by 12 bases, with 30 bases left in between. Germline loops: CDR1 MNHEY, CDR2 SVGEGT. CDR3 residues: CASSPPLGTKARRAQFF. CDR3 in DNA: TGTGCCAGCAGCCCCCCCCTCGGGACAAAAGCTCGGCGTGCGCAGTTCTTC.

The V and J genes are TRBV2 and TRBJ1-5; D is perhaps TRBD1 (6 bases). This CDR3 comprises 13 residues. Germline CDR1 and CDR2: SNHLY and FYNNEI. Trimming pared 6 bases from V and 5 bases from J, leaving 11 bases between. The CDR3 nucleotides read TGTGCCAGCAGGATCAGGGGTTATCAGCCCCAGCATTTT. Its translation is CASRIRGYQPQHF.

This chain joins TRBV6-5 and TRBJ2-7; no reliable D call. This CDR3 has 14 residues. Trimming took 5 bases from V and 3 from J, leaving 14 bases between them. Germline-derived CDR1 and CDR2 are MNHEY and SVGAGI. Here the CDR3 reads CASSPSRMLYEQYF. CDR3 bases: TGTGCCAGCAGTCCCTCCAGGATGCTCTACGAGCAGTACTTC.

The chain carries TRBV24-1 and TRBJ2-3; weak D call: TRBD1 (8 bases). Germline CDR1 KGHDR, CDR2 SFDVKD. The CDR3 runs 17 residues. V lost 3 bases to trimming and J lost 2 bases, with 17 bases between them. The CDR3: CATSDRTGRAYTDTQYF. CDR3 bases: TGTGCCACCAGTGATCGGACAGGGAGGGCTTACACAGATACGCAGTATTTT.

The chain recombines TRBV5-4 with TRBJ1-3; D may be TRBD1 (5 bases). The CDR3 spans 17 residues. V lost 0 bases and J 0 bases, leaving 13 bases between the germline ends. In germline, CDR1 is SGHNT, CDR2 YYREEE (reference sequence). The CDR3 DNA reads TGTGCCAGCAGCTTGGGCACAGGAGGGAGCTCTGGAAACACCATATATTTT. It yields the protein CASSLGTGGSSGNTIYF.

The CDR3 sequence is CASRPRGREKLFF. The CDR3, as DNA: TGTGCCAGCAGACCCAGGGGGCGGGAAAAACTGTTTTTT. This sequence joins TRBV12-3 or TRBV12-4 and TRBJ1-4; 8 nucleotides align to TRBD1. V was pared by 6 bases and J by 8 bases, with 5 bases of the junction left unmatched. CDR3 length equals 13 residues.

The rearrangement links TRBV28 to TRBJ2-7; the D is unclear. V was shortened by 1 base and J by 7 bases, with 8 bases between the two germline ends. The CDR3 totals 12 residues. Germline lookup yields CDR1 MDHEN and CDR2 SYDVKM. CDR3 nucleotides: TGTGCCAGCAGTTTATCCAAGCTAGAGCAGTACTTC. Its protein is CASSLSKLEQYF.

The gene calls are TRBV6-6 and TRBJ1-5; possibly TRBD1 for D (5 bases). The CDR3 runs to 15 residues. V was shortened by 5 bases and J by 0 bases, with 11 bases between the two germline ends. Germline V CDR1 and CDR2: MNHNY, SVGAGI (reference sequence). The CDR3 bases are TGTGCCAGCAGTGACAGCTTGTATAGCAATCAGCCCCAGCATTTT. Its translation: CASSDSLYSNQPQHF.

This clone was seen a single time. The CDR3 bases are TGTGCCAGTAGTCCGGGGGGGCAAGATACGCAGTATTTT. Its protein is CASSPGGQDTQYF. The genes are TRBV19 and TRBJ2-3; 8 nucleotides line up with TRBD2. Losses at the gene ends were 5 bases for V and 5 bases for J; bases not matched to a gene: 3. Looked up from germline, CDR1 is LNHDA and CDR2 is SQIVND (reference sequence). This CDR3 has 13 amino acids.

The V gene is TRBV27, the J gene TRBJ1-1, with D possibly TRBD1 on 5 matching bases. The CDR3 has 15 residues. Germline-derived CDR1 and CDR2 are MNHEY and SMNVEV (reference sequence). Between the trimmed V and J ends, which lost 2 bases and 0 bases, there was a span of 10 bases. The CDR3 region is CASSLSRTMNTEAFF. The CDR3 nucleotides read TGTGCCAGCAGTTTAAGTCGGACAATGAACACTGAAGCTTTCTTT.

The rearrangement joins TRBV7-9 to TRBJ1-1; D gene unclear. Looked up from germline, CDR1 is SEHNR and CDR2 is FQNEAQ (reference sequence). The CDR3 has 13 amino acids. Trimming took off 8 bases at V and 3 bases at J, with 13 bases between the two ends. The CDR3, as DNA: TGTGCCAGCCGGGCGGGCTGGGACACTGAAGCTTTCTTT. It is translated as CASRAGWDTEAFF.

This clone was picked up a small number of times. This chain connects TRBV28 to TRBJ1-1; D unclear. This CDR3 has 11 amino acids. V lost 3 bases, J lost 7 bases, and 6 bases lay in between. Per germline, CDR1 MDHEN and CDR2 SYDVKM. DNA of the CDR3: TGTGCCAGCAGTTTGGCCCATGAAGCTTTCTTT. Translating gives CASSLAHEAFF.